A single sample is the source of the 27 T cell receptor beta chains below, sequenced in a study of blood T cell repertoires in COVID-19. The protocol was immunoSEQ multiplex PCR, while the TCRdb copy is restricted to in-frame clones and leaves out a portion. This sample carries 150,000 to 190,000 clones, roughly 72% of them seen once, and the ten largest clones take roughly 3.6%. Material: peripheral blood. Source of these receptors: an elderly woman with acute or convalescent COVID-19.

The rearrangement uses TRBV2 and TRBJ2-7; 8 positions agree with TRBD1. Trimming cost V 8 bases and J 4 bases; bases outside gene matches: 4. The CDR3 runs to 12 residues. Germline-derived CDR1 and CDR2 are SNHLY and FYNNEI. The CDR3 nucleotides read TGTGCCAGCGACAGGGGCCAATACGAGCAGTACTTC. This codes for CASDRGQYEQYF.

The CDR3 DNA sequence: TGTGCCAGCAGCCAAGATGCGGCGGGAGCGTTCTTAGAGACCCAGTACTTC. Translation gives CASSQDAAGAFLETQYF. This chain connects TRBV14 to TRBJ2-5; 7 positions match TRBD2. Losses at the gene ends were 0 bases for V and 4 bases for J; bases not matched to a gene: 11. Germline values: CDR1 SGHDN, CDR2 FVKESK. The CDR3 length is 17 residues.

The chain has TRBV18 and TRBJ2-7; 9 bases line up with TRBD1. The CDR3 is 14 amino acids. The germline CDR1 and CDR2 sequences are KGHSH and LQKENI. With 3 bases clipped from V and 4 bases from J, the junction kept 4 bases outside the gene matches. This chain's CDR3 is CASSPGQGPYEQYF. CDR3 nucleotides: TGTGCCAGCTCACCGGGACAGGGACCATACGAGCAGTACTTC.

The chain has TRBV25-1 and TRBJ2-1, with a weak D call TRBD1 (5 bases). Trimming removed 0 bases from V and 4 bases from J, with 10 bases in between. Germline V gives CDR1 MGHDK, CDR2 SYGVNS. This CDR3 is 15 amino acids long. The CDR3 is CASSEYQDKYNEQFF. The CDR3, as DNA: TGTGCCAGCAGTGAATACCAGGACAAATACAATGAGCAGTTCTTC.

The chain is built from TRBV5-1 and TRBJ1-2; 7 bases fit TRBD1. CDR3 size: 13 residues. Germline V gene lookup returns CDR1 SGHRS and CDR2 YFSETQ. V lost 4 bases and J lost 7; bases outside the gene matches: 7. The CDR3 region is CASSPRTGGGYTF. In DNA, the CDR3 is TGCGCCAGCAGCCCCCGGACAGGAGGTGGCTACACCTTC.

This sequence joins TRBV6-5 and TRBJ1-2, with D unresolved. The CDR3 loop spans 13 amino acids. The germline V and J ends were trimmed by 7 bases and 4 bases, with 13 bases remaining between them. Germline CDR1 MNHEY, CDR2 SVGAGI. CDR3 coding DNA: TGTGCCAGCACGGTGGGCAGTCCCTATGGCTACACCTTC. It is translated as CASTVGSPYGYTF.

The chain uses TRBV5-1 and TRBJ1-6; 7 bases line up with TRBD1. Trimming cost V 4 bases and J 6 bases; bases outside gene matches: 4. CDR3 size: 14 residues. Germline V lookup: CDR1 SGHRS, CDR2 YFSETQ. CDR3 nucleotide sequence: TGCGCCAGCAGCCCGGGGACAGCTAATTCACCCCTCCACTTT. Translating it yields CASSPGTANSPLHF.

The J gene is TRBJ1-4, the V gene TRBV28; TRBD1 agrees at 8 bases. CDR3 length: 15 residues. CDR1 is MDHEN, CDR2 SYDVKM, per germline. V gave up 5 bases and J gave up 8 bases; unmatched junction bases: 10. In DNA form, the CDR3 reads TGTGCCAGCAGTCTCCCGACAGGGGATGGGGAAAAACTGTTTTTT. It specifies CASSLPTGDGEKLFF.

The chain uses TRBV6-6 and TRBJ2-2; 8 positions match TRBD2. The V segment lost 5 bases and the J segment 4 bases; nucleotides outside the gene matches: 6. CDR3 size: 15 residues. From germline, CDR1 is MNHNY and CDR2 SVGAGI (reference sequence). The CDR3: CASSPGRGGTGELFF. For the CDR3, the DNA is TGTGCCAGCAGTCCCGGGAGGGGGGGCACCGGGGAGCTGTTTTTT.

The gene calls are TRBV19 and TRBJ2-7; D is possibly TRBD1 (5 bases). V was shortened by 3 bases and J by 1 base, with 10 bases between the two germline ends. Germline V CDR1 and CDR2: LNHDA, SQIVND (reference sequence). The CDR3 extends over 14 amino acids. The CDR3 bases are TGTGCCAGTAGTATGTATCAGGGATCCTACGAGCAGTACTTC. The encoded protein is CASSMYQGSYEQYF.

This clone was found a few times. The chain is built from TRBV7-2 and TRBJ1-2; 7 nucleotides line up with TRBD1. Germline V gene data show CDR1 as SGHTA and CDR2 as FQGNSA. Unmatched junction bases numbered 3, after V lost 6 bases and J lost 2 bases. This CDR3 has 13 amino acids. CDR3 sequence (DNA): TGTGCCAGCAGGGGGGACAGCAACTATGGCTACACCTTC. Its translation is CASRGDSNYGYTF.

V gene TRBV19 combines with J gene TRBJ1-2; a weak D match, TRBD1 (5 bases). CDR1 LNHDA and CDR2 SQIVND come from the germline V gene (reference sequence). The CDR3 is 15 amino acids. Trimming removed 1 base from V and 8 bases from J, with 17 bases in between. In DNA form, the CDR3 reads TGTGCCAGTAGTATAGCCCCGGGACTAGGTAAGGGCTACACCTTC. Translation gives CASSIAPGLGKGYTF.

This chain uses TRBV10-3 with TRBJ2-1; D gene uncertain. Germline V gene sequence: CDR1 ENHRY, CDR2 SYGVKD. CDR3 length equals 14 residues. V was clipped by 0 bases and J by 5 bases, with 8 bases between them. CDR3 nucleotides: TGTGCCATCAGTGAGTCAATACAGAACAATGAGCAGTTCTTC. Amino acid sequence: CAISESIQNNEQFF.

This chain joins TRBV11-2 and TRBJ1-1, with D uncertain. Germline V gives CDR1 SGHAT, CDR2 FQNNGV. Between the trimmed V and J ends, which lost 4 bases and 2 bases, there was a span of 5 bases. The CDR3 length is 12 residues. The CDR3 DNA is TGTGCCAGCAGCTCATTTAACACTGAAGCTTTCTTT. Amino acids: CASSSFNTEAFF. The full variable domain, in which reference TRBV11-2 and TRBJ1-1 provide the parts outside the CDR3, is EAGVAQSPRYKIIEKRQSVAFWCNPISGHATLYWYQQILGQGPKLLIQFQNNGVVDDSQLPKDRFSAERLKGVDSTLKIQPAKLEDSAVYLCASSSFNTEAFFGQGTRLTVV.

The chain carries TRBV29-1 and TRBJ1-1, with 9 bases that match TRBD1. Germline trimming cut 6 bases from V and 4 bases from J; bases unmatched to any gene: 3. Germline V CDR1 and CDR2: SQVTM, ANQGSEA. The CDR3 loop spans 12 amino acids. The CDR3 DNA reads as TGCAGCGTAGCGGACAGGGGCACTGAAGCTTTCTTT. It translates to CSVADRGTEAFF. Full variable domain (missing parts from reference TRBV29-1 and TRBJ1-1): SAVISQKPSRDICQRGTSLTIQCQVDSQVTMMFWYRQQPGQSLTLIATANQGSEATYESGFVIDKFPISRPNLTFSTLTVSNMSPEDSSIYLCSVADRGTEAFFGQGTRLTVV.

On this clone: One end of the junction fails to match germline, which may point to a read error. The V call is TRBV6-2 or TRBV6-3, the J call TRBJ1-4, with a tentative D call TRBD1 (5 bases). This CDR3 spans 13 amino acids. Germline loops: CDR1 MNHEY, CDR2 SVGEGT. The CDR3 is CASSYSWSEGPIF. The DNA of the CDR3 is TGTGCCAGCAGTTACTCGTGGTCGGAGGGGCCGATTTTT.

This clone was observed a single time. The chain carries TRBV7-2 and TRBJ1-1; the D gene is possibly TRBD1 (5 bases). This CDR3 contains 15 residues. Trimming left V 1 base short and J 8 bases short, with 17 bases between. CDR1 and CDR2 from the germline V gene are SGHTA and FQGNSA. DNA of the CDR3: TGTGCCAGCAGCTTAGGATGGGGCGGAGCCTCAGAAGCTTTCTTT. Translating it yields CASSLGWGGASEAFF.

J is TRBJ1-3 and V is TRBV12-5; tentative D call: TRBD1 (5 bases). The V end was cut by 1 base, the J end by 0 bases, with 16 bases between. This CDR3 has 18 amino acids. Germline-derived CDR1 and CDR2 are LGHNT and FRNRAP. The CDR3 coding sequence is TGTGCTAGTGGTTTGGGGGGGGATCTAACAACCTCTGGAAACACCATATATTTT. It translates to CASGLGGDLTTSGNTIYF.

The chain combines TRBV9 with TRBJ2-1; D may be TRBD2 (6 bases). Germline V gene sequence: CDR1 SGDLS, CDR2 YYNGEE. CDR3 length: 15 residues. V dropped 0 bases and J dropped 4 bases, with 11 bases sitting between them. The CDR3 is CASSVAGEIYNEQFF. The CDR3 nucleotides read TGTGCCAGCAGCGTAGCGGGAGAAATTTACAATGAGCAGTTCTTC.

The V gene is TRBV9, the J gene TRBJ1-2, with 8 bases identical to TRBD1. There are 12 residues in the CDR3. With 3 bases clipped from V and 8 bases from J, the junction kept 3 bases outside the gene matches. CDR1 is SGDLS and CDR2 is YYNGEE in the germline V gene. The CDR3 sequence: CASSGQGYGYTF. CDR3 nucleotides: TGTGCCAGCAGCGGACAGGGGTACGGCTACACCTTC.

The table lists this clone with a few counts. The chain carries TRBV7-9 and TRBJ1-6, with a possible D match to TRBD1 (5 bases). The CDR3 is 15 residues long. V was trimmed by 3 bases and J by 5 bases, leaving 11 bases between them. Germline CDR1 and CDR2: SEHNR and FQNEAQ (reference sequence). CDR3 residues: CASSLRQLNNSPLHF. CDR3 nucleotides: TGTGCCAGCAGCTTGAGACAGTTGAATAATTCACCCCTCCACTTT.

The V call is TRBV20-1, the J call TRBJ2-1; 8 bases match TRBD2. Germline V CDR1 and CDR2: DFQATT, SNEGSKA (reference sequence). V was clipped by 3 bases and J by 3 bases; unmatched bases: 10. The CDR3 loop spans 16 amino acids. DNA for the CDR3: TGCAGTGCTAGTGGCGGTAGCGGGGCCCTCTACAATGAGCAGTTCTTC. This translates into CSASGGSGALYNEQFF.

This clone was seen more than once but under ten times. The chain links TRBV18 to TRBJ2-6; the match to TRBD1 covers 7 bases. J was trimmed by 0 bases and V by 0 bases; bases with no gene match: 5. The CDR3 length is 18 residues. Germline CDR1 KGHSH, CDR2 LQKENI. The CDR3 sequence is CASSPPTGYTSGANVLTF. The DNA of the CDR3 is TGTGCCAGCTCACCACCGACAGGGTATACCTCTGGGGCCAACGTCCTGACTTTC. The whole variable domain, remainder taken from reference TRBV18 and TRBJ2-6, is NAGVMQNPRHLVRRRGQEARLRCSPMKGHSHVYWYRQLPEEGLKFMVYLQKENIIDESGMPKERFSAEFPKEGPSILRIQQVVRGDSAAYFCASSPPTGYTSGANVLTFGAGSRLTVL.

The chain links TRBV7-8 to TRBJ2-7; no firm D call. Germline assignment: CDR1 SGHVS and CDR2 FQNEAQ. V was shortened by 4 bases and J by 0 bases, with 10 bases between the two germline ends. The CDR3 covers 14 residues. The CDR3 here is CASSSRLSSYEQYF. In DNA form, the CDR3 reads TGTGCCAGCAGCTCCCGACTGAGCTCCTACGAGCAGTACTTC.

This clone has only one observation. V gene TRBV11-2 combines with J gene TRBJ1-3; D is unclear. Germline V gene sequence: CDR1 SGHAT, CDR2 FQNNGV. CDR3 length: 15 amino acids. Trimming shortened V by 3 bases and J by 0 bases, and 9 bases separated the two germline ends. CDR3 sequence reads: CASSFRGTSGNTIYF. CDR3 nucleotides: TGTGCCAGCAGCTTTCGGGGAACCTCTGGAAACACCATATATTTT.

This sequence joins TRBV14 and TRBJ1-1; 9 bases match TRBD1. The CDR3 is 15 residues long. Germline loops: CDR1 SGHDN, CDR2 FVKESK. Germline trimming cut 2 bases from V and 7 bases from J; bases unmatched to any gene: 8. The CDR3: CASSQPLQGAGEAFF. The CDR3 nucleotides read TGTGCCAGCAGCCAACCCTTACAGGGGGCCGGTGAAGCTTTCTTT.

This clone was observed a single time. The V and J genes are TRBV5-1 and TRBJ1-3; TRBD1 aligns across 7 bases. V dropped 3 bases and J dropped 3; count of bases not matched to a gene: 3. The CDR3 is made up of 14 amino acids. Germline V CDR1 and CDR2: SGHRS, YFSETQ. The CDR3 DNA is TGCGCCAGCAGCTCACAGGGGATTGGAAACACCATATATTTT. This translates into CASSSQGIGNTIYF.